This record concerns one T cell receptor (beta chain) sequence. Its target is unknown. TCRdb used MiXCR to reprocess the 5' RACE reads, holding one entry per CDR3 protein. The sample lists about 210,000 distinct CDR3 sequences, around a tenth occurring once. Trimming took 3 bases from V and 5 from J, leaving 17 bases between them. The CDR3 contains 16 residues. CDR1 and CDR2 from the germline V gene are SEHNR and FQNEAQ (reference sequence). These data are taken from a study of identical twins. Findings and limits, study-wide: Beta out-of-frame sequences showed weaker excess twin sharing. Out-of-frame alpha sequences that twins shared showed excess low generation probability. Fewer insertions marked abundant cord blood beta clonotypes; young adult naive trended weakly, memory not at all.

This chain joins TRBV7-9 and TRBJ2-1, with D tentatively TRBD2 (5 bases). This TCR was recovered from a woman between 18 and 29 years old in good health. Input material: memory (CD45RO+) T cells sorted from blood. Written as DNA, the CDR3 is TGTGCCAGCAGCTTGGGAGCGACCCACCTAGACAATGAGCAGTTCTTC. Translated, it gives CASSLGATHLDNEQFF. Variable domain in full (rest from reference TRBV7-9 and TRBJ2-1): DTGVSQNPRHKITKRGQNVTFRCDPISEHNRLYWYRQTLGQGPEFLTYFQNEAQLEKSRLLSDRFSAERPKGSFSTLEIQRTEQGDSAMYLCASSLGATHLDNEQFFGPGTRLTVL.